The 6 T cell receptor beta chains below were found in one sample sequenced in a study of human T cells and chemical hapten exposure. Each CDR3 protein is one row after TCRdb ran MiXCR on the RACE reads. The repertoire includes some 54,000 distinct CDR3 sequences, over 9.5% of them detected once, and more than 1.5% sits in the top ten. Time point described: patch test 2, 6 weeks after DPC sensitization. As to treatment: therapeutic diphenylcyclopropenone sensitization with weekly scalp DPC. This material consisted of whole blood, taken in connection with sensitization to the hapten diphenylcyclopropenone (DPC). The receptors come from a woman aged 45-59 years with alopecia areata. Some clones in this sample may be carry-over from other donors' samples.

This clonotype has at least ten counts. This sequence joins TRBV28 and TRBJ1-2; a possible D gene is TRBD1 (5 bases). The V end was cut by 4 bases, the J end by 0 bases, with 12 bases between. Germline-derived CDR1 and CDR2 are MDHEN and SYDVKM. The CDR3 is made up of 15 amino acids. For the CDR3, the DNA is TGTGCCAGCAGTTCGGGCGGGGGAGCTAACTATGGCTACACCTTC. This codes for CASSSGGGANYGYTF.

The chain links TRBV3-1 to TRBJ1-6; D is unclear. Trimming removed 5 bases from V and 6 bases from J, with 14 bases in between. This CDR3 is 15 amino acids long. Germline CDR1 is LGHDT and CDR2 is YNNKEL (reference sequence). Here the CDR3 DNA reads TGTGCCAGCAGCAACCGACATTCACTTAATTCACCCCTCCACTTT. Protein product: CASSNRHSLNSPLHF.

This clonotype was recorded many times. The J gene is TRBJ1-5, the V gene TRBV7-9; TRBD1 is a possible D gene (5 bases). Trimming took 5 bases from V and 3 from J, leaving 5 bases between them. The CDR3 runs 12 residues. Germline V lookup: CDR1 SEHNR, CDR2 FQNEAQ (reference sequence). In DNA form, the CDR3 reads TGTGCCAGCAGCGGGGCCAATCAGCCCCAGCATTTT. Protein sequence: CASSGANQPQHF.

The rearrangement links TRBV20-1 to TRBJ2-1; TRBD2 aligns across 13 bases. The length of the CDR3 is 16 residues. Germline assignment: CDR1 DFQATT and CDR2 SNEGSKA (reference sequence). The J segment lost 8 bases and the V segment lost 5 bases, leaving 12 bases of the junction unmatched. The CDR3: CSARPRTSGSVYEQFF. In DNA form, the CDR3 reads TGCAGTGCTCGACCAAGGACTAGCGGGAGTGTCTATGAGCAGTTCTTC.

The chain has TRBV6-6 and TRBJ1-1; D is undetermined. The V end lost 8 bases, the J end lost 2 bases, and 9 bases lay between the germline ends. The V gene's germline CDR1 is MNHNY and CDR2 SVGAGI (reference sequence). This CDR3 is 12 amino acids long. CDR3 sequence reads: CASLRANTEAFF. The CDR3 DNA follows: TGTGCCAGCTTGAGGGCTAACACTGAAGCTTTCTTT.

There are a few counts of this clonotype. The rearrangement links TRBV7-9 to TRBJ1-1, with unresolved D. Trimming pared 4 bases from V and 2 bases from J, leaving 8 bases between. This CDR3 contains 13 residues. Per germline, CDR1 SEHNR and CDR2 FQNEAQ (reference sequence). In DNA form, the CDR3 reads TGTGCCAGCAGCTCTGCGCCCAACACTGAAGCTTTCTTT. As protein: CASSSAPNTEAFF. The variable domain in full, with the rest retrieved from reference TRBV7-9 and TRBJ1-1, is DTGVSQNPRHKITKRGQNVTFRCDPISEHNRLYWYRQTLGQGPEFLTYFQNEAQLEKSRLLSDRFSAERPKGSFSTLEIQRTEQGDSAMYLCASSSAPNTEAFFGQGTRLTVV.